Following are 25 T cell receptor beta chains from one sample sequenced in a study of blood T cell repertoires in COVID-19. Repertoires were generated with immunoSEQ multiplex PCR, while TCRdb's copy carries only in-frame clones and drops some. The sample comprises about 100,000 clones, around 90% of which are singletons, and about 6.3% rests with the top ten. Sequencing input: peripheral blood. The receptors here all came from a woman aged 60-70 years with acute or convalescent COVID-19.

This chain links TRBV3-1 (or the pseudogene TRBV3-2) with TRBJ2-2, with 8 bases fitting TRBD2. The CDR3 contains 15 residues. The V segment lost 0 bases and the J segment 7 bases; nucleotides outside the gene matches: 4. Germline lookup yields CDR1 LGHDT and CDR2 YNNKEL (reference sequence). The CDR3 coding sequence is TGTGCCAGCAGCCAAGAAGCGGGAGAGGTCGGGGAGCTGTTTTTT. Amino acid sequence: CASSQEAGEVGELFF.

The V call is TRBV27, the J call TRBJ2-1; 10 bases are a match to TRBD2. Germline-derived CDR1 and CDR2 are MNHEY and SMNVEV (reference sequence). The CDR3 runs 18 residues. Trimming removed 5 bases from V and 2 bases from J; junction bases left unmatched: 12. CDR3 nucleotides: TGTGCCAGCAGTCCCCGAGGGCCTAGCGGGAGTACCTACAATGAGCAGTTCTTC. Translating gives CASSPRGPSGSTYNEQFF.

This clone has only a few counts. In nucleotides, the CDR3 is TGTGCCAGTAGTCGTATAAGCGGGACGGCAGATACGCAGTATTTT. Translation gives CASSRISGTADTQYF. The rearrangement joins TRBV19 to TRBJ2-3; 7 bases map to TRBD2. The germline CDR1 and CDR2 sequences are LNHDA and SQIVND (reference sequence). This CDR3 comprises 15 residues. The trim removed 5 bases at V and 4 bases at J, leaving 9 bases unmatched.

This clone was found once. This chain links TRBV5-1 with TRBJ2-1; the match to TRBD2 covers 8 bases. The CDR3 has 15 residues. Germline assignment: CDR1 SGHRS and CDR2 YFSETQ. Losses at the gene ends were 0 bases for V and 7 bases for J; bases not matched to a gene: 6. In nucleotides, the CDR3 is TGCGCCAGCAGCTTGGAATGGACTAGCTTTAATGAGCAGTTCTTC. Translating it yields CASSLEWTSFNEQFF.

CDR3 nucleotide sequence: TGTGCCAGCAGCCAGGGACAGGCCTATGGCTACACCTTC. Translation gives CASSQGQAYGYTF. The rearrangement links TRBV7-9 to TRBJ1-2; 8 bases match TRBD1. Germline trimming cut 5 bases from V and 4 bases from J; bases unmatched to any gene: 3. This CDR3 contains 13 residues. Germline V lookup: CDR1 SEHNR, CDR2 FQNEAQ (reference sequence).

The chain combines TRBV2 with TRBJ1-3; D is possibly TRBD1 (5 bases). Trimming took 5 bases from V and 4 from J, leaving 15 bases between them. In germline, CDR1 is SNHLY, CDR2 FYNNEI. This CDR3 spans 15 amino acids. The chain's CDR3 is CASSPTGNSGNTIYF. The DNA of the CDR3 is TGTGCCAGCAGTCCTACAGGAAACTCGGGAAACACCATATATTTT.

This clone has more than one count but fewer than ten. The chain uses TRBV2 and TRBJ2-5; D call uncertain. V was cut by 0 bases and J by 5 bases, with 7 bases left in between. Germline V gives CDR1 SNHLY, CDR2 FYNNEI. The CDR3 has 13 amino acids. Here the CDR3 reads CASSEALGETQYF. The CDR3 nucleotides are TGTGCCAGCAGTGAAGCCCTCGGGGAGACCCAGTACTTC.

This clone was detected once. The CDR3 here is CASSLDALAGGEETQYF. The CDR3 DNA reads TGTGCCAGCAGCTTAGACGCGCTAGCGGGAGGAGAAGAGACCCAGTACTTC. J is TRBJ2-5 and V is TRBV7-8; 11 bases line up with TRBD2. Germline V gene lookup returns CDR1 SGHVS and CDR2 FQNEAQ. CDR3 length: 17 amino acids. Unmatched junction bases numbered 7, after V lost 1 base and J lost 3 bases.

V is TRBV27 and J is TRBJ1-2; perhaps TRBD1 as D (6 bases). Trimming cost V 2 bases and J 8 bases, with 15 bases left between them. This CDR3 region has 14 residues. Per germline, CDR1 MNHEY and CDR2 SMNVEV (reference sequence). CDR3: CASSLTGPRDGYTF. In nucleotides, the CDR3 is TGTGCCAGCAGTTTAACAGGGCCGAGGGACGGCTACACCTTC.

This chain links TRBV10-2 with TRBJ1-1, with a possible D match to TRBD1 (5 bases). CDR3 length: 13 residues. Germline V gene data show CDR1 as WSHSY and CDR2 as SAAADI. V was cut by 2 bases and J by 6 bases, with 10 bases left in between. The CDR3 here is CASSEIGGAEAFF. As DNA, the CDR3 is TGCGCCAGCAGTGAGATCGGGGGAGCTGAAGCTTTCTTT.

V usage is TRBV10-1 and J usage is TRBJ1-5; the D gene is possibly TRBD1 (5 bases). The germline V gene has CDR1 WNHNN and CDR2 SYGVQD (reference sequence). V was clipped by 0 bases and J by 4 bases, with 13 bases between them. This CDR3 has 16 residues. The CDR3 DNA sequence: TGCGCCAGCAGTGAGTCGCGGTGGGCAGGGAATCAGCCCCAGCATTTT. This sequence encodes CASSESRWAGNQPQHF.

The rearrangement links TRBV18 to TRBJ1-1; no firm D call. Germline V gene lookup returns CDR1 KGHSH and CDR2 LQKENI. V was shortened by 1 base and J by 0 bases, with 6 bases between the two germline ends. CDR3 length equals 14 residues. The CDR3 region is CASSPLALNTEAFF. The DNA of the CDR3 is TGTGCCAGCTCACCACTGGCTCTGAACACTGAAGCTTTCTTT.

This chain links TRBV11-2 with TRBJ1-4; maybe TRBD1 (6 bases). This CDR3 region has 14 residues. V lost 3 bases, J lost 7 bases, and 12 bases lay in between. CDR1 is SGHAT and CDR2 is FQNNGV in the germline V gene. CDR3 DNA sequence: TGTGCCAGCAGCTTCAGGGGAAGTTTTGAAAAACTGTTTTTT. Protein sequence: CASSFRGSFEKLFF.

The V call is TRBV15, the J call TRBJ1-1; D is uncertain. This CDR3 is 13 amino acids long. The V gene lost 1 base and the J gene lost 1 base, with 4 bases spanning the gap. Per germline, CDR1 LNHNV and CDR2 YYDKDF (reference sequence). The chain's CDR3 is CATSRGQNTEAFF. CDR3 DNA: TGTGCCACCAGCAGAGGACAGAACACTGAAGCTTTCTTT.

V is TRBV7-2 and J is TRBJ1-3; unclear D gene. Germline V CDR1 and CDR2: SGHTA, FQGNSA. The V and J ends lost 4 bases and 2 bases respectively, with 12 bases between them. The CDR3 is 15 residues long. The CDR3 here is CASSSPGVTGNTIYF. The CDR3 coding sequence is TGTGCCAGCAGCTCCCCCGGGGTAACTGGAAACACCATATATTTT.

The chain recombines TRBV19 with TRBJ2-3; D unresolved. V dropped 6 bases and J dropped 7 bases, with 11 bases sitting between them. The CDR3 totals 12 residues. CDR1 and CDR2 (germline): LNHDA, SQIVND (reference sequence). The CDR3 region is CASSPVPYTQYF. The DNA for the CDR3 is TGTGCCAGTAGCCCAGTACCGTATACGCAGTATTTT.

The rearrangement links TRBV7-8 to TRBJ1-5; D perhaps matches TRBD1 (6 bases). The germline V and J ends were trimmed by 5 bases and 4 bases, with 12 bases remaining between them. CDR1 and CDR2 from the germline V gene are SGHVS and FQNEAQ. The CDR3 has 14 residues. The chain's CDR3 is CASSPDSLNQPQHF. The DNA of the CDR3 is TGTGCCAGCAGCCCGGACAGCCTTAATCAGCCCCAGCATTTT.

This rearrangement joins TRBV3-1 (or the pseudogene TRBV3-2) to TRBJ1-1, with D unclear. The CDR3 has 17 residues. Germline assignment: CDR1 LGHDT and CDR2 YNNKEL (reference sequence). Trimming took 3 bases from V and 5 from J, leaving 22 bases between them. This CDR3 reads CASSQSRADGRETEAFF. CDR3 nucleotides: TGTGCCAGCAGCCAGTCTCGAGCGGACGGCCGGGAGACTGAAGCTTTCTTT.

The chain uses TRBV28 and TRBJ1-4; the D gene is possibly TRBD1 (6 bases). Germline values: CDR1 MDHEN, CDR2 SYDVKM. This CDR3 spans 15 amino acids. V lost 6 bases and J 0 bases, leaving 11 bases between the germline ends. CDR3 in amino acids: CASRSGQTTNEKLFF. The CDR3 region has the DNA TGTGCCAGCAGATCCGGACAGACAACTAATGAAAAACTGTTTTTT. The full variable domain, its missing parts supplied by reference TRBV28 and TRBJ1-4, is DVKVTQSSRYLVKRTGEKVFLECVQDMDHENMFWYRQDPGLGLRLIYFSYDVKMKEKGDIPEGYSVSREKKERFSLILESASTNQTSMYLCASRSGQTTNEKLFFGSGTQLSVL.

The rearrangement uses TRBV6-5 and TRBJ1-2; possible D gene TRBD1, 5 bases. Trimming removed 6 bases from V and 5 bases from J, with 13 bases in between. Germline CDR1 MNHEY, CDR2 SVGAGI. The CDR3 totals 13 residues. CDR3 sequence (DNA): TGTGCCAGCAGGCCCGACAGAATTTATGGCTACACCTTC. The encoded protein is CASRPDRIYGYTF.

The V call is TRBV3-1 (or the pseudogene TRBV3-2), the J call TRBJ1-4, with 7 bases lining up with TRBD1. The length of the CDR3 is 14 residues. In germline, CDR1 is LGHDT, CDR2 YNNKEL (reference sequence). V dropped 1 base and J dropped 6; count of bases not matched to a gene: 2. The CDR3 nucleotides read TGTGCCAGCAGCCAAGGACAGGGTGATGAAAAACTGTTTTTT. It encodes CASSQGQGDEKLFF.

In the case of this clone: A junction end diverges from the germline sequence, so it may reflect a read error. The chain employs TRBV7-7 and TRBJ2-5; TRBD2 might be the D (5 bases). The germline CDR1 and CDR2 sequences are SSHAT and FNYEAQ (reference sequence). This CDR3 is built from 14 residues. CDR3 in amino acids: CASSLGGFKETQYF. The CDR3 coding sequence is TGTGCTAGCAGCTTAGGCGGGTTTAAAGAGACCCAGTACTTC.

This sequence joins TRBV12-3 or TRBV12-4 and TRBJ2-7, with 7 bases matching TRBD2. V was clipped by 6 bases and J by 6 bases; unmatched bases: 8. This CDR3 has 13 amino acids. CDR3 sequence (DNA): TGTGCCAGCAGCCTTGGACTAGTCCGCGAGCAGTACTTC. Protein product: CASSLGLVREQYF.

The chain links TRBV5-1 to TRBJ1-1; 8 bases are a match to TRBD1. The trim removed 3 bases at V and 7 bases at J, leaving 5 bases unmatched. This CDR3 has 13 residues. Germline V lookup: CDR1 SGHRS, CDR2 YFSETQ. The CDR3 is CASSSQGGIEAFF. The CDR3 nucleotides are TGCGCCAGCAGCTCACAGGGGGGGATTGAAGCTTTCTTT.

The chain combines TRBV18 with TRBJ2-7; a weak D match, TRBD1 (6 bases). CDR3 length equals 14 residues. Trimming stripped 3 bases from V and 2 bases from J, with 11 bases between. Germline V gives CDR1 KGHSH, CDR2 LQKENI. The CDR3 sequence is CASSPPGTTYEQYF. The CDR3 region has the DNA TGTGCCAGCTCACCCCCCGGGACAACCTACGAGCAGTACTTC. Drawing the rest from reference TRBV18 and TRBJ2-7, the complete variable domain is NAGVMQNPRHLVRRRGQEARLRCSPMKGHSHVYWYRQLPEEGLKFMVYLQKENIIDESGMPKERFSAEFPKEGPSILRIQQVVRGDSAAYFCASSPPGTTYEQYFGPGTRLTVT.